The rows below give T cell receptor beta chains drawn from one sample of a study of T cell repertoires in cytomegalovirus infection. TCRdb fed the reads into MiXCR, producing one record per CDR3 protein. The sample holds some 130,000 distinct CDR3 sequences, approximately 9.2% seen once. Source material: PBMCs. The receptors stem from a human donor in good health (CMV status not recorded). Some clones in this sample may be carry-over from other donors' samples. Each CDR3 is given with its conserved first and last residue. The order of the fields is clone size, V gene, J gene, D gene, CDR3 length, CDR3 DNA, CDR3 protein. D genes are given only for firm matches. Not all rows give a size; the values are once, few, many and, for expanded clones, a class.

NA,TRBV7-9,TRBJ2-7,NA,15,TGTGCCAGCAGTCTGTGGGGGGCTAGCTCCTACGAGCAGTACTTC,CASSLWGASSYEQYF
many,TRBV29-1,TRBJ2-5,TRBD2,14,TGCAGCGTTCCACTAGCGGGGCCTCAAGAGACCCAGTACTTC,CSVPLAGPQETQYF
few,TRBV5-4,TRBJ2-5,NA,15,TGTGCCAGCAGCGGAGGGGTGGGGGGAAGGCAGACCCAGTACTTC,CASSGGVGGRQTQYF
NA,TRBV15,TRBJ1-4,NA,14,TGTGCCACCAGCATCGGGGGTTCTAATGAAAAACTGTTTTTT,CATSIGGSNEKLFF
few,TRBV14,TRBJ1-2,NA,13,TGTGCCAGCAGCCAAGATCTCAACTATGGCTACACCTTC,CASSQDLNYGYTF
many,TRBV30,TRBJ1-5,NA,14,TGTGCCTGGAGCCCCCGCCAGGCTAGAGAGCCCCAGCATTTT,CAWSPRQAREPQHF
many,TRBV12-3/TRBV12-4,TRBJ2-1,NA,13,TGTGCCAGCACCGGACCCCTCGGGGATGAGCAGTTCTTC,CASTGPLGDEQFF
many,TRBV7-2,TRBJ1-5,NA,14,TGTGCCAGCAGCCAATGGGCTAGCAATCAGCCCCAGCATTTT,CASSQWASNQPQHF
NA,TRBV28,TRBJ1-5,NA,16,TGTGCCAGCATCCGGGGGGACACGGGGGGAGGATCGCCCCAGCATTTT,CASIRGDTGGGSPQHF
NA,TRBV28,TRBJ1-5,TRBD1,15,TGTGCCAGCAGTTTTCAGGGGGTCATCAATCAGCCCCAGCATTTT,CASSFQGVINQPQHF
few,TRBV20-1,TRBJ1-6,TRBD1,14,TGCAGTGCCGGGTGGGGACAGGCAAATTCACCCCTCCACTTT,CSAGWGQANSPLHF
many,TRBV10-3,TRBJ2-6,NA,18,TGTGCCATCAGTCTCCAACAGGGATCAAGCTCTGGGGCCAACGTCCTGACTTTC,CAISLQQGSSSGANVLTF
NA,TRBV28,TRBJ1-6,NA,15,TGTGCCAGCAGGCCTGGGACGAACTATAATTCACCCCTCCACTTT,CASRPGTNYNSPLHF
many,TRBV29-1,TRBJ2-7,NA,13,TGCAGCGTCGCGGACGGAGACGTTGTGGAGCAGTACTTC,CSVADGDVVEQYF
many,TRBV6-5,TRBJ2-1,TRBD2,14,TGTGCCAGCAGACCTCCGGGACTACGAAATGAGCAGTTCTTC,CASRPPGLRNEQFF
few,TRBV20-1,TRBJ1-1,TRBD1,16,TGCAGTGCTAGAGATTTGAGGGGGCAGGGGTACACTGAAGCTTTCTTT,CSARDLRGQGYTEAFF
many,TRBV3-1,TRBJ2-1,TRBD2,15,TGTGCCAGCAGCCAAGAAGGCGGGGGGTGGAATGAGCAGTTCTTC,CASSQEGGGWNEQFF
many,TRBV7-2,TRBJ1-1,NA,15,TGTGCCAGCAGCCAGCAGGGACCTGGAAACACTGAAGCTTTCTTT,CASSQQGPGNTEAFF
few,TRBV10-3,TRBJ1-5,TRBD1,16,TGTGCCATCAGTGACTATGACAGGGGGCGCGATCAGCCCCAGCATTTT,CAISDYDRGRDQPQHF
few,TRBV7-9,TRBJ1-1,NA,14,TGTGCCAGCAGCCTCCTGCCAGGGGACACTGAAGCTTTCTTT,CASSLLPGDTEAFF
few,TRBV30,TRBJ2-1,TRBD2,14,TGTGCCTGGGCACTAGCGGGGGTACCCAATGAGCAGTTCTTC,CAWALAGVPNEQFF
many,TRBV20-1,TRBJ2-1,NA,18,TGCAGTGCTGGCGGGGACTTAGGCGGGGGCGGGGTATACAATGAGCAGTTCTTC,CSAGGDLGGGGVYNEQFF
few,TRBV2,TRBJ2-2,NA,16,TGTGCCAGCAGTGAAGGGGGGGGCGCGAGAACCGGGGAGCTGTTTTTT,CASSEGGGARTGELFF